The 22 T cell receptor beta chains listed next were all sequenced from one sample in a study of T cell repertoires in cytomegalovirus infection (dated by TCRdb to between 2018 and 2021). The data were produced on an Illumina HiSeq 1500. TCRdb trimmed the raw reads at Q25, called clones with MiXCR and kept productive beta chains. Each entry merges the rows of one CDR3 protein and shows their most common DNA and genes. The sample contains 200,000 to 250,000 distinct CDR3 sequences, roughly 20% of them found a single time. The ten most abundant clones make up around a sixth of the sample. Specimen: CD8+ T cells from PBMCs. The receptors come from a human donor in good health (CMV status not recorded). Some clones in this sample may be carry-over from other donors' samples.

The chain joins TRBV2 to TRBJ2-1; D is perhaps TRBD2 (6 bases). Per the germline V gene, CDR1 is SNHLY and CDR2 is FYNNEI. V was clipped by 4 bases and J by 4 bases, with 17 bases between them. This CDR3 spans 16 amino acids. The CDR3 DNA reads TGTGCCAGCAGTGTACCCGACGGGAGTCCGTACAATGAGCAGTTCTTC. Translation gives CASSVPDGSPYNEQFF.

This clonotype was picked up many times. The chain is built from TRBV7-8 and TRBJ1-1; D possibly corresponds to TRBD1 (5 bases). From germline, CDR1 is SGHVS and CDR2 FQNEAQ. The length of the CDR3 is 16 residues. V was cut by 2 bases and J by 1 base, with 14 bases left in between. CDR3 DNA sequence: TGTGCCAGCAGCTTACTGTCGGCCAGGGCGAACACTGAAGCTTTCTTT. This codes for CASSLLSARANTEAFF.

The CDR3 sequence is CASRPQGHEKLFF. The CDR3 bases are TGTGCCAGCAGACCACAGGGGCATGAAAAACTGTTTTTT. This rearrangement joins TRBV28 to TRBJ1-4, with 7 nucleotides matching TRBD1. Trimming removed 6 bases from V and 6 bases from J; junction bases left unmatched: 4. There are 13 residues in the CDR3. Looked up from germline, CDR1 is MDHEN and CDR2 is SYDVKM.

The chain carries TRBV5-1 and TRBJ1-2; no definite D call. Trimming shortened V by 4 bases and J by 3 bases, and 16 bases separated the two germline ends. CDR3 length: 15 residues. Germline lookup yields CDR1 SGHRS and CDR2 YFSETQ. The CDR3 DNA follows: TGCGCCAGCAGCGAGGGTCCGGCGGAGTACTATGGCTACACCTTC. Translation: CASSEGPAEYYGYTF.

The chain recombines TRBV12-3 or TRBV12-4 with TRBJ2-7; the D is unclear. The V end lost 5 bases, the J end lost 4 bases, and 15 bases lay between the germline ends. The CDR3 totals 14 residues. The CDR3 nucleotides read TGTGCCAGCAGTCCGTTCCAGGCTGAGTACGAGCAGTACTTC. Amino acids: CASSPFQAEYEQYF.

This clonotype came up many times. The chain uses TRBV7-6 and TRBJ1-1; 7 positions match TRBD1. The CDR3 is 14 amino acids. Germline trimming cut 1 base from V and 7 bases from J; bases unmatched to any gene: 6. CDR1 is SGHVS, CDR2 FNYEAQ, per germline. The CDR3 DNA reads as TGTGCCAGCAGCTTAGGGGGACAGTGGGATGAAGCTTTCTTT. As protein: CASSLGGQWDEAFF.

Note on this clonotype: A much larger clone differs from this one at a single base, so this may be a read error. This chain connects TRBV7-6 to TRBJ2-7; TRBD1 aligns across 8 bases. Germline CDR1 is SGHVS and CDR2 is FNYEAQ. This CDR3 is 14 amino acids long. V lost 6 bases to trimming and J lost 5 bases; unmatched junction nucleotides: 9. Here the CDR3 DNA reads TGTGCCAGCAGTTCGCGACAGGGGACCGACGAGCAGTACTTC. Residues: CASSSRQGTDEQYF.

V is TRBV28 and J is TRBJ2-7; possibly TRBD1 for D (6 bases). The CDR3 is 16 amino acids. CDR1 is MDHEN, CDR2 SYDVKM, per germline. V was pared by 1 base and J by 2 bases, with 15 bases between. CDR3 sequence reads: CASSLLWTETPYEQYF. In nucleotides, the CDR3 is TGTGCCAGCAGTTTATTGTGGACAGAGACGCCCTACGAGCAGTACTTC.

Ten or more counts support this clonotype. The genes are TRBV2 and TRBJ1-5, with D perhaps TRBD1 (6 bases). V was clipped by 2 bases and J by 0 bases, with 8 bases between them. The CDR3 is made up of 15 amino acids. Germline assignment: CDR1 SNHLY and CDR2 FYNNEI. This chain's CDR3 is CASSETGNSNQPQHF. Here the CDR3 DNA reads TGTGCCAGCAGTGAAACAGGGAATAGCAATCAGCCCCAGCATTTT.

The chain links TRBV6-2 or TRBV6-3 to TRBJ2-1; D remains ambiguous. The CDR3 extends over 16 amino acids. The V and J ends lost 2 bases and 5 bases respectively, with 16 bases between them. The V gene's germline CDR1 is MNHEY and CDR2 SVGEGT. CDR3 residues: CASSYGYIGYDNEQFF. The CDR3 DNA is TGTGCCAGCAGTTACGGGTACATCGGTTATGACAATGAGCAGTTCTTC.

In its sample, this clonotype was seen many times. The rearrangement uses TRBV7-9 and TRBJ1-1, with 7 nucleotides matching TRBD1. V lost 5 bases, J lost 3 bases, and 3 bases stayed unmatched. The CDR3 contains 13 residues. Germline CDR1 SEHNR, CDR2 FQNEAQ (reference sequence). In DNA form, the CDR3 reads TGTGCCAGCAGCCAGGGGGAGTACACTGAAGCTTTCTTT. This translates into CASSQGEYTEAFF.

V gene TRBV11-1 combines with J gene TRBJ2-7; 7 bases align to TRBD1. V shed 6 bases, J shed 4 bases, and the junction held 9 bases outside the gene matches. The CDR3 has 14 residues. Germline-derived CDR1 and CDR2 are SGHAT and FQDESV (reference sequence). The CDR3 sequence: CASRDRDRGYEQYF. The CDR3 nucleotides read TGTGCCAGCAGGGACCGGGACAGAGGTTACGAGCAGTACTTC. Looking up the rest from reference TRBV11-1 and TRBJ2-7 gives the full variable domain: EAEVAQSPRYKITEKSQAVAFWCDPISGHATLYWYRQILGQGPELLVQFQDESVVDDSQLPKDRFSAERLKGVDSTLKIQPAELGDSAMYLCASRDRDRGYEQYFGPGTRLTVT.

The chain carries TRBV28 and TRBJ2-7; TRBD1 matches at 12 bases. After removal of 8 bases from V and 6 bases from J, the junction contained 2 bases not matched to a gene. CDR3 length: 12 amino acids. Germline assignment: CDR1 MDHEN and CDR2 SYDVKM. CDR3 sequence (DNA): TGTGCCAGCCGGGACAGGGGGCTCGAGCAGTACTTC. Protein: CASRDRGLEQYF.

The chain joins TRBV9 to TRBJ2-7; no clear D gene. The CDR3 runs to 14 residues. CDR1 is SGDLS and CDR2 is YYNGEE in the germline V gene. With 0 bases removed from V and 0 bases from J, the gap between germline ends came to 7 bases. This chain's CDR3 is CASSVEGFSYEQYF. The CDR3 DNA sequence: TGTGCCAGCAGCGTAGAAGGGTTCTCCTACGAGCAGTACTTC.

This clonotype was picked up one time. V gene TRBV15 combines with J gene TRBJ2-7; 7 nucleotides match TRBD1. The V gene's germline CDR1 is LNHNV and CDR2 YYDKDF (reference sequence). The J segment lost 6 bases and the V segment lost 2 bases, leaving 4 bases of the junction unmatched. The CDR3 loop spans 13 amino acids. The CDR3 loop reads CATSRTGVGEQYF. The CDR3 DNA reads TGTGCCACCAGCAGAACAGGGGTGGGCGAGCAGTACTTC. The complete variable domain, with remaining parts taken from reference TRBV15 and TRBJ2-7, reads DAMVIQNPRYQVTQFGKPVTLSCSQTLNHNVMYWYQQKSSQAPKLLFHYYDKDFNNEADTPDNFQSRRPNTSFCFLDIRSPGLGDTAMYLCATSRTGVGEQYFGPGTRLTVT.

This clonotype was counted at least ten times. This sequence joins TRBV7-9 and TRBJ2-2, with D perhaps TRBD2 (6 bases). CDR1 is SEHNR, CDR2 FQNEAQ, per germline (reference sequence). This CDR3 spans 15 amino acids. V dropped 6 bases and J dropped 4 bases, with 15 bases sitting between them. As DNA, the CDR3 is TGTGCCAGCAGTCCCTCGGGGGACCTCACCGGGGAGCTGTTTTTT. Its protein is CASSPSGDLTGELFF.

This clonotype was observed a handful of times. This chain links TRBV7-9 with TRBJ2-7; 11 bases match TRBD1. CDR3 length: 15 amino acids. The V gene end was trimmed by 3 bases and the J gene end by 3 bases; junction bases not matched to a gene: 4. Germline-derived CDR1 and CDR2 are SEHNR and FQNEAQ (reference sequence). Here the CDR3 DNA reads TGTGCCAGCAGCTTGGGGACAGGGGGAGACTACGAGCAGTACTTC. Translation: CASSLGTGGDYEQYF.

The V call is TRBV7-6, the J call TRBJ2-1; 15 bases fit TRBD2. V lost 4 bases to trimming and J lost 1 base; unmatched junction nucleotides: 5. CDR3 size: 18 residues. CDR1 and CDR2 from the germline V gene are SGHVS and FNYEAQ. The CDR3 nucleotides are TGTGCCAGCAGCTCGGGACTAGCGGGGGGACTTTCCTACAATGAGCAGTTCTTC. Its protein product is CASSSGLAGGLSYNEQFF.

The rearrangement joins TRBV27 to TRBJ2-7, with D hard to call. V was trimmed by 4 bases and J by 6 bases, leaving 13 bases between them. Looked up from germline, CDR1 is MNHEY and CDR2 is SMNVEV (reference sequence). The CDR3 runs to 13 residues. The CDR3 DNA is TGTGCCAGCAGTTGGGCAGCAATGGGCGAGCAGTACTTC. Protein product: CASSWAAMGEQYF.

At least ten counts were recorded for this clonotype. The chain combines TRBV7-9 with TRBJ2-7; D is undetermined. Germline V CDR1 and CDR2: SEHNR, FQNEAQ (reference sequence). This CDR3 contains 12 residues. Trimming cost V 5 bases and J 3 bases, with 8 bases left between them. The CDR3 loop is CASSERFYEQYF. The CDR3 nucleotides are TGTGCCAGCAGCGAGCGTTTCTACGAGCAGTACTTC.

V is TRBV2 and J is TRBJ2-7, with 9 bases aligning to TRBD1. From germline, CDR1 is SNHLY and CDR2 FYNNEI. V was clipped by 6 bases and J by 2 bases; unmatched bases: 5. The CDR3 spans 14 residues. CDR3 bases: TGTGCCAGCAGGGGGACAGGGTGGCCCTACGAGCAGTACTTC. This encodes CASRGTGWPYEQYF.

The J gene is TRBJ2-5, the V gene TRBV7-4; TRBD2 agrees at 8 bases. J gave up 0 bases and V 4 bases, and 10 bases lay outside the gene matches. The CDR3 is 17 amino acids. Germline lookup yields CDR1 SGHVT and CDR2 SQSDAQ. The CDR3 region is CASSSHRLAGNQETQYF. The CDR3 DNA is TGTGCCAGCAGCTCCCATCGGTTAGCGGGGAACCAAGAGACCCAGTACTTC.